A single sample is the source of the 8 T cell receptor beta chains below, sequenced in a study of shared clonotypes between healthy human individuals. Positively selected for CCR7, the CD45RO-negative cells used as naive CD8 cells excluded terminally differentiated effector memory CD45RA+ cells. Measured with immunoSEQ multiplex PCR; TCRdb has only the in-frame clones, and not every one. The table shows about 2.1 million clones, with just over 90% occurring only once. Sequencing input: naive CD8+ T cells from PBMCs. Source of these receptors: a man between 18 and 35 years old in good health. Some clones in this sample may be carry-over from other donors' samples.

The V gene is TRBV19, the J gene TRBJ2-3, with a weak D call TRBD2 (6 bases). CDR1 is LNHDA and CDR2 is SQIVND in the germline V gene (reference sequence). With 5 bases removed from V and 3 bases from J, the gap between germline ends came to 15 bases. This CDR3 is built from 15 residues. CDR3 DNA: TGTGCCAGTAGTTTGGCGGTAGGAGGGACAGATACGCAGTATTTT. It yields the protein CASSLAVGGTDTQYF.

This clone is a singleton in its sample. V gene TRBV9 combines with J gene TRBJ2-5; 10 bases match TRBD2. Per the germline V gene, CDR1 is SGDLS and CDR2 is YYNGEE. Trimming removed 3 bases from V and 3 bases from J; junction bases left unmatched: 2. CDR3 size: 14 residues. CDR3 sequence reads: CASSAGLAEETQYF. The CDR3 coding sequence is TGTGCCAGCAGCGCAGGACTAGCGGAAGAGACCCAGTACTTC.

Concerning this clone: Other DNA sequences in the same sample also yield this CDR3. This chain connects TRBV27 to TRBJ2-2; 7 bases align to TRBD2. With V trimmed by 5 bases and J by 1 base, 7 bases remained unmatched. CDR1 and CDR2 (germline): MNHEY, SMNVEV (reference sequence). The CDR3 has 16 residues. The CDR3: CASSPSAGENTGELFF. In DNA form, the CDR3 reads TGTGCCAGCAGTCCCTCGGCGGGGGAGAACACCGGGGAGCTGTTTTTT.

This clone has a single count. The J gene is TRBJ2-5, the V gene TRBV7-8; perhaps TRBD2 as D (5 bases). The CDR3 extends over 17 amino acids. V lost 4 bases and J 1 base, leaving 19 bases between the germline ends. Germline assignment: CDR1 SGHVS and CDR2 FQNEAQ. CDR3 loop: CASSSTQDGDVQETQYF. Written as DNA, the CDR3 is TGTGCCAGCAGCTCAACCCAGGACGGGGATGTCCAAGAGACCCAGTACTTC.

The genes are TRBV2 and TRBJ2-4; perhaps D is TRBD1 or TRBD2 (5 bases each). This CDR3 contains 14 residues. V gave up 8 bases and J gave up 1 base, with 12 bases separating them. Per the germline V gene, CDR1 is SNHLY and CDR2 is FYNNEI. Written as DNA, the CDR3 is TGTGCCAGCGAGGGGCAATGGGCCAAAAACATTCAGTACTTC. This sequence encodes CASEGQWAKNIQYF.

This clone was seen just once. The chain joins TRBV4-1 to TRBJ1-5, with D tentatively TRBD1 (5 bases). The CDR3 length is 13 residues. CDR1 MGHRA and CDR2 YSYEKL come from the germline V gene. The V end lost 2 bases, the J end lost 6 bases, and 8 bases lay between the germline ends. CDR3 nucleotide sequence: TGCGCCAGCAGCCAACGGGGGGGTCAGCCCCAGCATTTT. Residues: CASSQRGGQPQHF.

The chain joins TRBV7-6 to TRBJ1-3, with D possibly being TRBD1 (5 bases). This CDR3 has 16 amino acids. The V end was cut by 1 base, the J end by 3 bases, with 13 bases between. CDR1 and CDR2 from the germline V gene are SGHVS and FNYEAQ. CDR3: CASSLEGRLVGNTIYF. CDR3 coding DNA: TGTGCCAGCAGCTTAGAGGGGCGCTTGGTTGGAAACACCATATATTTT.

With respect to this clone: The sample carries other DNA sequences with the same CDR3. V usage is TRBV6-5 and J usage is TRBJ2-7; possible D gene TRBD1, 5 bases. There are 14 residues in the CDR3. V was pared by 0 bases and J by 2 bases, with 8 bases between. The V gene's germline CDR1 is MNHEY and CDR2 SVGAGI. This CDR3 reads CASSYSGRAYEQYF. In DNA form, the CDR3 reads TGTGCCAGCAGTTACTCAGGCAGGGCCTACGAGCAGTACTTC.